Sequencing of this TCR beta chain was carried out in a study of a mutant IDH1 vaccine in newly diagnosed glioma. Trimming cost V 8 bases and J 1 base, with 12 bases left between them. This CDR3 comprises 13 residues. CDR1 is MNHNS and CDR2 is SASEGT in the germline V gene. Regarding time point: baseline, week 1 (first vaccination visit). Treatment denoted: pre-vaccination baseline after standard-of-care therapy. Produced via immunoSEQ multiplex PCR; TCRdb's table is partial and in-frame only. The sample lists some 87,000 clones, around three quarters occurring once. The sequences come from PBMCs, collected from a glioma patient treated with radiotherapy, temozolomide or both. The sequence came from a man aged 40-55 years with glioma. The rearrangement joins TRBV6-1 to TRBJ2-7, with unresolved D. This CDR3 is CASAWELSYEQYF. CDR3 coding DNA: TGTGCCAGCGCCTGGGAACTATCCTACGAGCAGTACTTC.